Presented here are 29 T cell receptor beta chains from one specimen sequenced in a study of shared clonotypes between healthy human individuals. The assay was immunoSEQ multiplex PCR, and TCRdb's table has in-frame clones only and misses some. The sample consists of about 480,000 clones, 79% of them appearing once. The sample was PBMCs. The origin of the receptors is a middle-aged woman in good health. Some clones in this sample may be carry-over from other donors' samples.

J is TRBJ2-2 and V is TRBV12-5; no reliable D call. The CDR3 consists of 13 residues. With 5 bases removed from V and 6 bases from J, the gap between germline ends came to 10 bases. Germline CDR1 reads LGHNT; CDR2 reads FRNRAP. The DNA of the CDR3 is TGTGCTAGTGGTCAACTCGAAGCCGGGGAGCTGTTTTTT. It yields the protein CASGQLEAGELFF.

This clone was seen more than once but under ten times. V gene TRBV29-1 combines with J gene TRBJ1-1, with a weak D call TRBD1 (6 bases). CDR3 length equals 13 residues. Germline-derived CDR1 and CDR2 are SQVTM and ANQGSEA. Trimming pared 2 bases from V and 11 bases from J, leaving 18 bases between. CDR3 region: CSVERQGTRGAFF. The CDR3, as DNA: TGCAGCGTTGAAAGGCAGGGGACCCGGGGGGCTTTCTTT.

The rearrangement links TRBV28 to TRBJ1-5; 7 bases align to TRBD1. Germline loops: CDR1 MDHEN, CDR2 SYDVKM. The CDR3 loop spans 14 amino acids. V lost 6 bases and J lost 6; bases outside the gene matches: 8. The CDR3 bases are TGTGCCAGCAGGATTACAGGGGTAGGTCAGCCCCAGCATTTT. The encoded protein is CASRITGVGQPQHF.

The gene calls are TRBV4-2 and TRBJ2-7, with TRBD2 matching over 12 bases. Germline V gives CDR1 LGHNA, CDR2 YNFKEQ. The CDR3 runs 17 residues. V shed 0 bases and J 3 bases; nucleotides not matched to a gene: 6. CDR3 sequence: CASSQDVRTSGNYEQYF. In DNA, the CDR3 is TGTGCCAGCAGCCAAGATGTGAGGACTAGCGGGAACTACGAGCAGTACTTC.

This clone occurred a few times. This rearrangement joins TRBV7-9 to TRBJ2-2, with D perhaps being TRBD1 or TRBD2 (5 bases each). CDR1 and CDR2 from the germline V gene are SEHNR and FQNEAQ (reference sequence). The CDR3 has 18 amino acids. The V gene lost 2 bases and the J gene lost 2 bases, with 18 bases spanning the gap. The CDR3 region has the DNA TGTGCCAGCAGCTTACTTGGACGTGGGGGAATAAACACCGGGGAGCTGTTTTTT. This sequence encodes CASSLLGRGGINTGELFF.

V usage is TRBV7-9 and J usage is TRBJ2-7; D gene ambiguous. The CDR3 extends over 14 amino acids. Trimming took off 5 bases at V and 3 bases at J, with 14 bases between the two ends. The V gene's germline CDR1 is SEHNR and CDR2 FQNEAQ (reference sequence). The CDR3 here is CASSPRAADYEQYF. In DNA form, the CDR3 reads TGTGCCAGCAGCCCCCGGGCTGCAGACTACGAGCAGTACTTC. Full variable domain (remainder filled in from reference TRBV7-9 and TRBJ2-7): DTGVSQNPRHKITKRGQNVTFRCDPISEHNRLYWYRQTLGQGPEFLTYFQNEAQLEKSRLLSDRFSAERPKGSFSTLEIQRTEQGDSAMYLCASSPRAADYEQYFGPGTRLTVT.

The chain joins TRBV7-2 to TRBJ2-3, with unresolved D. Germline V gives CDR1 SGHTA, CDR2 FQGNSA. Between the trimmed V and J ends, which lost 1 base and 5 bases, there was a span of 7 bases. This CDR3 spans 13 amino acids. The CDR3 region is CASSLGTKDTQYF. The CDR3 DNA reads as TGTGCCAGCAGCTTAGGGACGAAAGATACGCAGTATTTT.

The chain carries TRBV7-8 and TRBJ2-5, with D perhaps TRBD1 (5 bases). The CDR3 has 16 residues. V lost 2 bases to trimming and J lost 2 bases, with 15 bases between them. Germline CDR1 and CDR2: SGHVS and FQNEAQ. CDR3 amino acids: CASSLRGREVQETQYF. The CDR3 coding sequence is TGTGCCAGCAGCTTAAGGGGCAGGGAAGTACAAGAGACCCAGTACTTC. The complete variable domain, with remaining parts taken from reference TRBV7-8 and TRBJ2-5, reads GAGVSQSPRYKVAKRGQDVALRCDPISGHVSLFWYQQALGQGPEFLTYFQNEAQLDKSGLPSDRFFAERPEGSVSTLKIQRTQQEDSAVYLCASSLRGREVQETQYFGPGTRLLVL.

V and J are TRBV30 and TRBJ2-7; TRBD1 is a possible D gene (5 bases). This CDR3 is 12 amino acids long. The germline V gene has CDR1 GTSNPN and CDR2 SVGIG (reference sequence). V was pared by 5 bases and J by 2 bases, with 10 bases between. The CDR3 nucleotides read TGTGCCTGGGGGGCCAGGGCCTACGAGCAGTACTTC. Its protein is CAWGARAYEQYF.

V is TRBV6-6 and J is TRBJ1-5; no reliable D call. Germline assignment: CDR1 MNHNY and CDR2 SVGAGI (reference sequence). V lost 5 bases and J 7 bases, leaving 9 bases between the germline ends. The CDR3 sequence is 12 residues long. CDR3: CASSHRVQPQHF. The CDR3 nucleotides are TGTGCCAGCAGTCACCGCGTGCAGCCCCAGCATTTT.

The V and J genes are TRBV7-8 and TRBJ1-1; 7 bases are a match to TRBD1. This CDR3 contains 14 residues. Trimming cost V 1 base and J 1 base; bases outside gene matches: 0. CDR1 and CDR2 (germline): SGHVS, FQNEAQ. The CDR3 bases are TGTGCCAGCAGCTTAGACAGGGGGAACACTGAAGCTTTCTTT. It translates to CASSLDRGNTEAFF.

The chain employs TRBV19 and TRBJ1-2; no clear D gene. This CDR3 has 13 amino acids. V lost 2 bases, J lost 7 bases, and 11 bases lay in between. The germline gives CDR1 LNHDA, CDR2 SQIVND (reference sequence). In DNA, the CDR3 is TGTGCCAGTAGTATACGGGGAGAGGCTGGCTACACCTTC. Its protein product is CASSIRGEAGYTF. The variable domain in full, with the rest retrieved from reference TRBV19 and TRBJ1-2, is DGGITQSPKYLFRKEGQNVTLSCEQNLNHDAMYWYRQDPGQGLRLIYYSQIVNDFQKGDIAEGYSVSREKKESFPLTVTSAQKNPTAFYLCASSIRGEAGYTFGSGTRLTVV.

CDR3: CASSFSGRWEYF. The CDR3 nucleotides are TGTGCCAGCAGTTTCTCCGGAAGGTGGGAGTACTTC. V usage is TRBV28 and J usage is TRBJ2-7; D unclear. V was trimmed by 3 bases and J by 11 bases, leaving 14 bases between them. There are 12 residues in the CDR3. CDR1 is MDHEN, CDR2 SYDVKM, per germline.

In this sample, this clone turned up a few times. The J gene is TRBJ2-2, the V gene TRBV23-1; D may be TRBD1 or TRBD2 (6 bases each). TRBV23-1 is an open reading frame whose function is uncertain. Trimming took off 4 bases at V and 1 base at J, with 19 bases between the two ends. The CDR3 spans 18 residues. The chain's CDR3 is CASSPPTVGGLNTGELFF. CDR3 coding DNA: TGCGCCAGCAGTCCTCCGACGGTGGGGGGCTTGAACACCGGGGAGCTGTTTTTT.

The gene calls are TRBV5-1 and TRBJ1-2, with 9 bases matching TRBD1. Trimming took 3 bases from V and 0 from J; bases not matched to a gene: 9. Germline V gene data show CDR1 as SGHRS and CDR2 as YFSETQ. The CDR3 spans 17 residues. The CDR3 is CASSWGQGRVANYGYTF. The DNA of the CDR3 is TGCGCCAGCAGCTGGGGACAGGGAAGGGTAGCTAACTATGGCTACACCTTC. Complete variable domain (other parts from reference TRBV5-1 and TRBJ1-2): KAGVTQTPRYLIKTRGQQVTLSCSPISGHRSVSWYQQTPGQGLQFLFEYFSETQRNKGNFPGRFSGRQFSNSRSEMNVSTLELGDSALYLCASSWGQGRVANYGYTFGSGTRLTVV.

The chain links TRBV5-1 to TRBJ2-3; TRBD1 is a possible D gene (5 bases). The CDR3 spans 15 residues. CDR1 and CDR2 (germline): SGHRS, YFSETQ. Trimming took off 3 bases at V and 6 bases at J, with 17 bases between the two ends. CDR3 in DNA: TGCGCCAGCAGCTATGACAGACACCCTTCGGATACGCAGTATTTT. It is translated as CASSYDRHPSDTQYF.

In nucleotides, the CDR3 is TGTGCCAGCAGCGTAGGTGGCGCTAGAGGGGAGACCCAGTACTTC. This sequence encodes CASSVGGARGETQYF. The V call is TRBV9, the J call TRBJ2-5, with D possibly TRBD2 on 5 matching bases. CDR1 and CDR2 (germline): SGDLS, YYNGEE. The V and J ends lost 0 bases and 5 bases respectively, with 14 bases between them. CDR3 size: 15 residues. The full variable domain, rest sourced from reference TRBV9 and TRBJ2-5, is DSGVTQTPKHLITATGQRVTLRCSPRSGDLSVYWYQQSLDQGLQFLIQYYNGEERAKGNILERFSAQQFPDLHSELNLSSLELGDSALYFCASSVGGARGETQYFGPGTRLLVL.

There are a few counts of this clone. V is TRBV5-8 and J is TRBJ2-5, with D unclear. Germline CDR1 reads SGHTS; CDR2 reads YDEGEE. V was pared by 1 base and J by 1 base, with 11 bases between. The CDR3 runs to 15 residues. Here the CDR3 reads CASSLRLGPQETQYF. The CDR3 DNA is TGTGCCAGCAGCTTGCGGCTAGGCCCCCAAGAGACCCAGTACTTC.

This chain links TRBV13 with TRBJ2-2; 10 nucleotides match TRBD2. V shed 2 bases, J shed 7 bases, and the junction held 7 bases outside the gene matches. This CDR3 spans 16 amino acids. CDR1 PRHDT and CDR2 FYEKMQ come from the germline V gene (reference sequence). The CDR3 bases are TGTGCCAGCAGCTTATTCCTAGCGGGAGTGGTCGGGGAGCTGTTTTTT. It yields the protein CASSLFLAGVVGELFF.

The chain is built from TRBV6-1 and TRBJ1-5; D is uncertain. V was clipped by 8 bases and J by 0 bases, with 11 bases between them. Germline V gene lookup returns CDR1 MNHNS and CDR2 SASEGT. This CDR3 is built from 14 residues. In DNA form, the CDR3 reads TGTGCCAGCCTCGGGTCCTATAGCAATCAGCCCCAGCATTTT. The encoded protein is CASLGSYSNQPQHF.

This chain joins TRBV14 and TRBJ2-2, with 13 bases matching TRBD2. The germline CDR1 and CDR2 sequences are SGHDN and FVKESK. The CDR3 has 20 amino acids. The trim removed 0 bases at V and 7 bases at J, leaving 14 bases unmatched. The CDR3 reads CASSQDRPYWTSGSNGELFF. DNA of the CDR3: TGTGCCAGCAGCCAAGATCGCCCTTATTGGACTAGCGGGAGTAACGGGGAGCTGTTTTTT.

The chain is built from TRBV27 and TRBJ2-7; no firm D call. Germline CDR1 MNHEY, CDR2 SMNVEV (reference sequence). V shed 5 bases and J shed 0 bases, with 14 bases lying between them. The CDR3 consists of 15 residues. CDR3 sequence (DNA): TGTGCCAGCAGTCCCCGGGCTAGACCCTCCTACGAGCAGTACTTC. It specifies CASSPRARPSYEQYF.

The V and J genes are TRBV10-3 and TRBJ1-2, with 7 positions matching TRBD1. V lost 3 bases and J lost 3; bases outside the gene matches: 4. This CDR3 region has 14 residues. Germline-derived CDR1 and CDR2 are ENHRY and SYGVKD. CDR3 region: CAISEKGTDYGYTF. The CDR3 DNA is TGTGCCATCAGTGAAAAAGGGACAGACTATGGCTACACCTTC.

The CDR3 is CASSYSPGAVEAFF. The CDR3 DNA reads as TGTGCCAGCAGTTACTCGCCCGGGGCGGTGGAAGCTTTCTTT. The genes are TRBV6-5 and TRBJ1-1, with D possibly TRBD1 on 5 matching bases. Germline V gene data show CDR1 as MNHEY and CDR2 as SVGAGI. The CDR3 extends over 14 amino acids. Trimming removed 0 bases at V and 8 bases at J, with 13 bases between.

The chain carries TRBV6-6 and TRBJ2-2, with D perhaps TRBD1 (6 bases). The CDR3 runs 15 residues. The V end was cut by 5 bases, the J end by 0 bases, with 10 bases between. Germline CDR1 reads MNHNY; CDR2 reads SVGAGI (reference sequence). Here the CDR3 DNA reads TGTGCCAGCAGTCGACAGGAACCGAACACCGGGGAGCTGTTTTTT. This encodes CASSRQEPNTGELFF.

The V gene is TRBV4-2, the J gene TRBJ2-7; perhaps D is TRBD1 or TRBD2 (5 bases each). The CDR3 contains 16 residues. V lost 0 bases, J lost 0 bases, and 12 bases lay in between. Germline V gene sequence: CDR1 LGHNA, CDR2 YNFKEQ. CDR3 loop: CASSQDLTGLSYEQYF. CDR3 nucleotide sequence: TGTGCCAGCAGCCAAGATCTTACAGGACTCTCCTACGAGCAGTACTTC.

The chain joins TRBV9 to TRBJ2-1; D possibly corresponds to TRBD2 (5 bases). CDR3 length: 15 amino acids. V was clipped by 5 bases and J by 3 bases, with 15 bases between them. Germline CDR1 is SGDLS and CDR2 is YYNGEE. The CDR3 region is CASSQDSRFYNEQFF. CDR3 nucleotides: TGTGCCAGCAGTCAGGACTCCCGGTTCTACAATGAGCAGTTCTTC.

This chain connects TRBV4-3 to TRBJ2-3; the D is unclear. The V end lost 0 bases, the J end lost 4 bases, and 8 bases lay between the germline ends. This CDR3 is 14 amino acids long. Germline loops: CDR1 LGHNA, CDR2 YSLEER. In nucleotides, the CDR3 is TGCGCCAGCAGCCAAGATCCCGATGCAGATACGCAGTATTTT. Translating gives CASSQDPDADTQYF.

The J gene is TRBJ2-5, the V gene TRBV4-3, with TRBD1 matching over 7 bases. The J call may be mistaken, given a closer DNA end match to TRBJ2-7. CDR1 and CDR2 (germline): LGHNA, YSLEER. There are 16 residues in the CDR3. The CDR3 DNA is TGCGCCAGCAGCCAAGGGCTGACAGGGCTCACCTACGAGCAGTACTTC. Encoded protein: CASSQGLTGLTYEQYF.